What follows are 23 T cell receptor beta chains derived from one specimen sequenced in a study of cytomegalovirus exposure and HLA in healthy donors. PCR amplification relied on 60 Vbeta primers (plus 13 Jbeta primers). Profiling relied on immunoSEQ multiplex PCR, and the TCRdb table lists in-frame clones only, not all of them. The sample has more than 150,000 clones; 75% to 90% are singletons. The sequencing sample was made of PBMCs. The receptors shown here come from a man between 40 and 49 years old in good health and CMV-seropositive.

This clone was detected only once. This sequence joins TRBV28 and TRBJ1-3; unclear D gene. CDR1 is MDHEN, CDR2 SYDVKM, per germline. The CDR3 has 17 residues. V was pared by 7 bases and J by 0 bases, with 19 bases between. The CDR3 DNA reads as TGTGCCAGCACCCCATTCCCTGCCCGTAGCTCTGGAAACACCATATATTTT. As protein: CASTPFPARSSGNTIYF.

With respect to this clone: The junction departs from germline at one end; a sequencing error may be responsible. V usage is TRBV7-9 and J usage is TRBJ2-7, with D perhaps matching TRBD2 (5 bases). Looked up from germline, CDR1 is SEHNR and CDR2 is FQNEAQ (reference sequence). This CDR3 has 12 amino acids. The CDR3 nucleotides are TGTTCCAGCAGCTTCCGGGGCTACGAGCAGTACTTC. Translation: CSSSFRGYEQYF. Together with reference TRBV7-9 and TRBJ2-7, the CDR3 gives the full variable domain: DTGVSQNPRHKITKRGQNVTFRCDPISEHNRLYWYRQTLGQGPEFLTYFQNEAQLEKSRLLSDRFSAERPKGSFSTLEIQRTEQGDSAMYLCSSSFRGYEQYFGPGTRLTVT.

The chain joins TRBV10-1 to TRBJ2-5; 7 bases are a match to TRBD1. CDR1 and CDR2 (germline): WNHNN, SYGVQD (reference sequence). The CDR3 runs 14 residues. Germline trimming cut 9 bases from V and 11 bases from J; bases unmatched to any gene: 18. CDR3 sequence: CASAGDSRRGEQYF. CDR3 sequence (DNA): TGCGCCAGTGCTGGGGACAGTCGGCGAGGGGAGCAGTACTTC.

This chain links TRBV6-6 with TRBJ1-2; 7 bases fit TRBD1. The V and J ends lost 2 bases and 4 bases, in that order; junction bases with no gene match: 7. Germline V gene data show CDR1 as MNHNY and CDR2 as SVGAGI (reference sequence). The CDR3 totals 15 residues. The CDR3 sequence is CASSYDRVEGYGYTF. The CDR3 DNA sequence: TGTGCCAGCAGTTACGACAGGGTTGAGGGCTATGGCTACACCTTC.

V is TRBV10-1 and J is TRBJ2-7; the D gene is possibly TRBD2 (5 bases). Germline V gene data show CDR1 as WNHNN and CDR2 as SYGVQD (reference sequence). This CDR3 has 15 residues. V lost 5 bases and J lost 3, with 17 bases in between. CDR3 sequence (DNA): TGCGCCAGCAGTACAAGGACGGCGGAGGACTACGAGCAGTACTTC. This sequence encodes CASSTRTAEDYEQYF.

This clone was seen just once. The chain's CDR3 is CASRDRGGGNTIYF. The CDR3 DNA sequence: TGTGCCAGCAGGGATAGGGGAGGCGGAAACACCATATATTTT. The V call is TRBV27, the J call TRBJ1-3; possibly TRBD1 for D (5 bases). The CDR3 is 14 amino acids. Germline V lookup: CDR1 MNHEY, CDR2 SMNVEV (reference sequence). Between the trimmed V and J ends, which lost 6 bases and 4 bases, there was a span of 13 bases.

The chain combines TRBV19 with TRBJ1-5; D perhaps matches TRBD1 (5 bases). This CDR3 is built from 15 residues. With 4 bases removed from V and 3 bases from J, the gap between germline ends came to 13 bases. The V gene's germline CDR1 is LNHDA and CDR2 SQIVND (reference sequence). In DNA, the CDR3 is TGTGCCAGTAGTAATGGGGGGGTACACAATCAGCCCCAGCATTTT. The encoded protein is CASSNGGVHNQPQHF.

This sequence joins TRBV19 and TRBJ2-3, with 9 bases identical to TRBD2. V trimming: 7 bases; J trimming: 7 bases; junction bases outside the gene matches: 9. There are 14 residues in the CDR3. From germline, CDR1 is LNHDA and CDR2 SQIVND (reference sequence). The CDR3 coding sequence is TGTGCCAGTACCCCAGGGCGGGGGGGTAATACGCAGTATTTT. As protein: CASTPGRGGNTQYF.

CDR3 DNA: TGCGCCAGCAGCCAAGAGACAGGGGCGTTATCCCCCTCCTACGAGCAGTACTTC. Translation gives CASSQETGALSPSYEQYF. The chain has TRBV4-3 and TRBJ2-7; TRBD1 matches at 8 bases. Germline-derived CDR1 and CDR2 are LGHNA and YSLEER. The CDR3 covers 18 residues. Trimming removed 0 bases from V and 0 bases from J; junction bases left unmatched: 10.

This clone was detected once. V and J are TRBV9 and TRBJ1-3; unclear D gene. Germline CDR1 reads SGDLS; CDR2 reads YYNGEE. V was shortened by 7 bases and J by 6 bases, with 14 bases between the two germline ends. CDR3 length equals 13 residues. The CDR3 sequence is CASSLPTENTIYF. CDR3 DNA: TGTGCCAGCTCCCTGCCAACAGAAAACACCATATATTTT.

The rearrangement links TRBV9 to TRBJ2-5; TRBD1 agrees at 8 bases. J gave up 0 bases and V 0 bases, and 1 base lay outside the gene matches. This CDR3 has 15 residues. Germline CDR1 reads SGDLS; CDR2 reads YYNGEE. The CDR3 bases are TGTGCCAGCAGCGTAGGGGACAGGTACCAAGAGACCCAGTACTTC. Its protein product is CASSVGDRYQETQYF.

This clone was recorded only once. V usage is TRBV7-2 and J usage is TRBJ1-1; D gene ambiguous. The ends were cut back, 1 base at V and 2 bases at J, with 8 bases in the middle. The CDR3 loop spans 14 amino acids. The germline V gene encodes CDR1 SGHTA and CDR2 FQGNSA. The CDR3, as DNA: TGTGCCAGCAGCTTAGGTTTTGGCAACACTGAAGCTTTCTTT. Translating gives CASSLGFGNTEAFF.

The gene calls are TRBV29-1 and TRBJ2-2, with D maybe TRBD2 (7 bases). Trimming stripped 7 bases from V and 7 bases from J, with 22 bases between. The CDR3 runs 15 residues. Germline V CDR1 and CDR2: SQVTM, ANQGSEA. The CDR3 protein is CSAEIRGGSIGELFF. The CDR3 coding sequence is TGCAGCGCTGAGATAAGGGGGGGCTCGATCGGGGAGCTGTTTTTT.

With respect to this clone: Other DNA variants within this sample encode the same CDR3. This rearrangement joins TRBV6-5 to TRBJ2-1; D not certain. V gave up 3 bases and J gave up 7 bases, with 10 bases separating them. Germline CDR1 MNHEY, CDR2 SVGAGI. The CDR3 length is 13 residues. CDR3 sequence (DNA): TGTGCCAGCAGTTATAGTCGAGTTAATGAGCAGTTCTTC. Amino acids: CASSYSRVNEQFF.

This clone was detected once. The chain recombines TRBV18 with TRBJ2-5; TRBD1 agrees at 9 bases. CDR1 KGHSH and CDR2 LQKENI come from the germline V gene. The V segment lost 5 bases and the J segment 8 bases; nucleotides outside the gene matches: 9. This CDR3 contains 14 residues. The CDR3 nucleotides read TGTGCCAGCTCAACACAGGGGGCAGGGGACACCCAGTACTTC. Protein sequence: CASSTQGAGDTQYF.

This sequence joins TRBV5-4 and TRBJ2-7, with 9 bases matching TRBD2. J gave up 4 bases and V 2 bases, and 7 bases lay outside the gene matches. CDR3 length: 15 residues. From germline, CDR1 is SGHNT and CDR2 YYREEE (reference sequence). CDR3 loop: CASSFGGGAEYEQYF. CDR3 nucleotide sequence: TGTGCCAGCAGCTTCGGCGGGGGGGCTGAATACGAGCAGTACTTC.

This clone showed up just once. The chain's CDR3 is CASSLGPGQGLYEKLFF. The CDR3 DNA reads as TGCGCCAGCAGCTTGGGCCCGGGACAGGGTCTTTATGAAAAACTGTTTTTT. This chain joins TRBV5-1 and TRBJ1-4, with 9 bases matching TRBD1. The CDR3 totals 17 residues. Germline V gene lookup returns CDR1 SGHRS and CDR2 YFSETQ. After removal of 0 bases from V and 6 bases from J, the junction contained 9 bases not matched to a gene.

The chain has TRBV2 and TRBJ1-5; D unclear. The CDR3 has 13 amino acids. Deletions cut 7 bases from V and 11 bases from J, with 18 bases between. Germline V gives CDR1 SNHLY, CDR2 FYNNEI. The CDR3 protein is CASKKDGDWTQHF. In DNA, the CDR3 is TGTGCCAGCAAGAAGGATGGAGATTGGACCCAGCATTTT.

V and J are TRBV5-1 and TRBJ2-1; 7 bases agree with TRBD2. V shed 4 bases and J 4 bases; nucleotides not matched to a gene: 11. This CDR3 is built from 16 residues. In germline, CDR1 is SGHRS, CDR2 YFSETQ. CDR3 protein: CASSPPGAGDYNEQFF. The DNA of the CDR3 is TGCGCCAGCAGCCCACCGGGCGCGGGAGATTACAATGAGCAGTTCTTC.

This chain links TRBV15 with TRBJ1-2; D gene ambiguous. The germline CDR1 and CDR2 sequences are LNHNV and YYDKDF (reference sequence). This CDR3 is 13 amino acids long. V dropped 1 base and J dropped 2 bases, with 5 bases sitting between them. CDR3 in DNA: TGTGCCACCAGCAGAGGCGGGAACTATGGCTACACCTTC. This sequence encodes CATSRGGNYGYTF. The full variable domain, its missing parts supplied by reference TRBV15 and TRBJ1-2, is DAMVIQNPRYQVTQFGKPVTLSCSQTLNHNVMYWYQQKSSQAPKLLFHYYDKDFNNEADTPDNFQSRRPNTSFCFLDIRSPGLGDTAMYLCATSRGGNYGYTFGSGTRLTVV.

This chain links TRBV27 with TRBJ1-4; 9 nucleotides align to TRBD1. Looked up from germline, CDR1 is MNHEY and CDR2 is SMNVEV (reference sequence). The CDR3 length is 14 residues. The J segment lost 6 bases and the V segment lost 6 bases, leaving 5 bases of the junction unmatched. This CDR3 reads CASRIQGAYEKLFF. The CDR3 DNA follows: TGTGCCAGCAGGATACAGGGGGCATATGAAAAACTGTTTTTT.

The chain uses TRBV28 and TRBJ2-5; 10 nucleotides align to TRBD1. The CDR3 length is 14 residues. J gave up 7 bases and V 6 bases, and 8 bases lay outside the gene matches. CDR1 is MDHEN, CDR2 SYDVKM, per germline. CDR3 sequence reads: CASRDDRGRVTQYF. CDR3 nucleotides: TGTGCCAGCAGAGACGACAGGGGGCGGGTGACCCAGTACTTC.

This chain uses TRBV2 with TRBJ2-5; TRBD2 matches 8 bases. Trimming removed 6 bases from V and 2 bases from J; junction bases left unmatched: 11. The CDR3 runs 16 residues. CDR1 is SNHLY, CDR2 FYNNEI, per germline. CDR3 sequence: CASSGAGAWGQETQYF. CDR3 DNA sequence: TGTGCCAGCAGCGGAGCGGGGGCGTGGGGTCAAGAGACCCAGTACTTC. The variable domain in full, completed from reference TRBV2 and TRBJ2-5, reads EPEVTQTPSHQVTQMGQEVILRCVPISNHLYFYWYRQILGQKVEFLVSFYNNEISEKSEIFDDQFSVERPDGSNFTLKIRSTKLEDSAMYFCASSGAGAWGQETQYFGPGTRLLVL.